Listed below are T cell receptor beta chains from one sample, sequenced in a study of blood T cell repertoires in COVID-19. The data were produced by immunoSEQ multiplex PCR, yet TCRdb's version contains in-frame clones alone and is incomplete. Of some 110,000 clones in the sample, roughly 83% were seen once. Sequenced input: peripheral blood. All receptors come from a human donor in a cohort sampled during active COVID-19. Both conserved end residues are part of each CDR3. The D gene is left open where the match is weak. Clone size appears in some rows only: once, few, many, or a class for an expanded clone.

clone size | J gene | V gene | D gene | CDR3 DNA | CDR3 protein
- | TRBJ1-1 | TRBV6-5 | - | TGTGCCACGACAGTTATGAACACTGAAGCTTTCTTT | CATTVMNTEAFF
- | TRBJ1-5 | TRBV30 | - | TGTGCCTGGGAGAAACAGCAAAATCAGCCCCAGCATTTT | CAWEKQQNQPQHF
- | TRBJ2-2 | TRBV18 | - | TGTGCCAGCTCACCCCGTGCGGGTACCGGGGAGCTGTTTTTT | CASSPRAGTGELFF
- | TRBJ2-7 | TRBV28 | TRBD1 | TGTGCCAGCAGTACCCGACAGGGGACGAGCTACGAGCAGTACTTC | CASSTRQGTSYEQYF
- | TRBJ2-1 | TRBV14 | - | TGTGCCAGCAGCCAGGCACGCGGGTACAATGAGCAGTTCTTC | CASSQARGYNEQFF
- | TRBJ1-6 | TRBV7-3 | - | TGTGCCAGCAGCTTAAAGGGAGCTAATTCACCCCTCCACTTT | CASSLKGANSPLHF
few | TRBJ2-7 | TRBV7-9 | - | TGTGCCAGCAGCGACCGGGATTACCCGTACGAGCAGTACTTC | CASSDRDYPYEQYF
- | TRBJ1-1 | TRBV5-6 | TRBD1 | TGTGCCAGCAGCCCCGGTAGGGGGCGGATTCGGTGGGCTTTCTTT | CASSPGRGRIRWAFF
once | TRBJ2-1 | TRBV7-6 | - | TGTGCCAGCAGCTTAGGGAGCGGGTCCCTCGAGGGTGAGCAGTTCTTC | CASSLGSGSLEGEQFF
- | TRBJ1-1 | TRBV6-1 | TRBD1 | TGTGCCAGCAGTGCCCGGACAGGGGGGATGAACACTGAAGCTTTCTTT | CASSARTGGMNTEAFF
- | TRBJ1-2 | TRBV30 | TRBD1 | TGTGCCTGGGGGACAGACGGATATGGCTACACCTTC | CAWGTDGYGYTF
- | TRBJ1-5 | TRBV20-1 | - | TGCAGTGCTAGAGCCCTGGGGCTCCAGCATTTT | CSARALGLQHF
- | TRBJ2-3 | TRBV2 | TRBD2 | TGTGCCAGCAGGATTAGCGGGAGAAATACGCAGTATTTT | CASRISGRNTQYF
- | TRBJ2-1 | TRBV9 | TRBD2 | TGTGCCAGCAGAGCGGGGGGGGCCCCCTACAATGAGCAGTTCTTC | CASRAGGAPYNEQFF
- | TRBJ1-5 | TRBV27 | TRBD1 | TGTGCCAGCAGTTCCGGGACAGGGATTAGCAATCAGCCCCAGCATTTT | CASSSGTGISNQPQHF
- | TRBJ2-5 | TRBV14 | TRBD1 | TGTGCCAGCAGCACCTCGGACAGGAGCATAGAGACCCAGTACTTC | CASSTSDRSIETQYF
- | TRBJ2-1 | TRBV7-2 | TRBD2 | TGTGCCAGCAGCCGCCGGGGAGGGGCATACAATGAGCAGTTCTTC | CASSRRGGAYNEQFF
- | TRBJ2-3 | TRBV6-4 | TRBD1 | TGTGCCAGCAGTGACTCCCCAGGGACAGGGGAAGATACGCAGTATTTT | CASSDSPGTGEDTQYF
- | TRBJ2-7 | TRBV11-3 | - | TGTGCCAGCAGCTTAACCCGGGACACTCTTCGGGCGCACGAGCAGTACTTC | CASSLTRDTLRAHEQYF
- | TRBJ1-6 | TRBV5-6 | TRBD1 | TGTGCCAGCAGCTTGTGGGGGGACAGGGGGAATTCACCCCTCCACTTT | CASSLWGDRGNSPLHF
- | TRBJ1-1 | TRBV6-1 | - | TGTGCCAGCAGTGATCAGGGGAAGAGCACTGAAGCTTTCTTT | CASSDQGKSTEAFF
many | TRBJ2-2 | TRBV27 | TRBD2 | TGTGCCAGCAGTTTAAGGACTAGAGCCTGGGAGAACACCGGGGAGCTGTTTTTT | CASSLRTRAWENTGELFF
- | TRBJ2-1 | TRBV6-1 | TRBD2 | TGTGCCAGCAGTGACCCAACTAGCGGGAGGAGATACAATGAGCAGTTCTTC | CASSDPTSGRRYNEQFF
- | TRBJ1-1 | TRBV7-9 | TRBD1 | TGTGCCAGCAGCGATGGACCAGGGGGGCTTGGCACTGAAGCTTTCTTT | CASSDGPGGLGTEAFF
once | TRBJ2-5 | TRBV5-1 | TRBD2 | TGCGCCAGCAGCCTAGGGGGTCCTAGCGGGAAGCAAGAGACCCAGTACTTC | CASSLGGPSGKQETQYF
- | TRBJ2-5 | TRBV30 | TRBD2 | TGTGCCTGGAGTGTAATAGCGGGACGAGAGACCCAGTACTTC | CAWSVIAGRETQYF
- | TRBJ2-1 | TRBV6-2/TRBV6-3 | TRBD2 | TGTGCCAGCAGTTACGGAGAGCGGGGGACCTACAATGAGCAGTTCTTC | CASSYGERGTYNEQFF
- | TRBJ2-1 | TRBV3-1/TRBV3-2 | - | TGTGCCAGCAGCCTCGGAGCACCCCGCGATTTCAATGAGCAGTTCTTC | CASSLGAPRDFNEQFF
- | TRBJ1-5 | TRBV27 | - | TGTGCCAGCAGTTTATCTGGTGAGGTTCAGCCCCAGCATTTT | CASSLSGEVQPQHF
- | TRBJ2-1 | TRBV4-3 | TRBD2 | TGCGCCAGCAGCCAAGACGCTAGCGGGAGTGTCGATGAGCAGTTCTTC | CASSQDASGSVDEQFF
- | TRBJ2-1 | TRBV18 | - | TGTGCCAGCTCACAAACCACAGGGTACAGTGAGCAGTTCTTC | CASSQTTGYSEQFF
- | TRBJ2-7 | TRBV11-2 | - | TGTGCCAGCAGCTTAAACACTAGCCCGGACGAGCAGTACTTC | CASSLNTSPDEQYF
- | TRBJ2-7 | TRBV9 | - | TGTGCCAGCAGCGTAGGGGGGCGAGAGCAGTACTTC | CASSVGGREQYF
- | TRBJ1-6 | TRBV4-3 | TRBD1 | TGCGCCAGCAGCCGATGGGACAGAGATAATTCACCCCTCCACTTT | CASSRWDRDNSPLHF
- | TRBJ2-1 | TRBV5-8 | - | TGTGCCAGCAGCTTATCGGGAGTATCTAATGAGCAGTTCTTC | CASSLSGVSNEQFF
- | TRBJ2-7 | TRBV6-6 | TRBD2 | TGTGCCAGCAGTGCGACTAGCGGGACGGCCTACGAGCAGTACTTC | CASSATSGTAYEQYF
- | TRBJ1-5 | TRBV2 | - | TGTGCCAGCAGTGAAGCGAGCTTGAGTAATCAGCCCCAGCATTTT | CASSEASLSNQPQHF
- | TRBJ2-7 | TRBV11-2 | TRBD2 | TGTGCCAGCAGCAGCACTAGCGGGAGCTACTACGAGCAGTACTTC | CASSSTSGSYYEQYF
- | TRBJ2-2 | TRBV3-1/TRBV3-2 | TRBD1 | TGTGCCAGCAGCCAGCGGTGGACAGGGGGGGAACTGAACACCGGGGAGCTGTTTTTT | CASSQRWTGGELNTGELFF
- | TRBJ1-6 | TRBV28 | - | TGTGCCAGCAGCTCCTGGGTGAACCAGGACACGGCACCCCTCCACTTT | CASSSWVNQDTAPLHF
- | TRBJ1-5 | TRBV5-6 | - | TGTGCCAGCAGCTTGTGGACTTATAGCAATCAGCCCCAGCATTTT | CASSLWTYSNQPQHF
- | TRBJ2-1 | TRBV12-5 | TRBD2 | TGTGCCACCGGGACTAGCGGGACCAATGAGCAGTTCTTC | CATGTSGTNEQFF
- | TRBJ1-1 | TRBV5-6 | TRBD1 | TGTGCCAGCAGCGCTACGGGACAGGGGGATGAAGCTTTCTTT | CASSATGQGDEAFF
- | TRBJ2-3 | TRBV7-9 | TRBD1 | TGTGCCAGCAGCACGGGACAGGGGGCTGGCGTTACAGATACGCAGTATTTT | CASSTGQGAGVTDTQYF
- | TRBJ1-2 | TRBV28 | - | TGTGCCAGCAGCCTACACGGCGGCAATTATGGCTACACCTTC | CASSLHGGNYGYTF
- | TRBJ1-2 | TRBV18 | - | TGTGCCAGCTCACAGCTTCCTGGCTACACCTTC | CASSQLPGYTF
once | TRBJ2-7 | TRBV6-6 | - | TGTGCCAGCAGAGACAGCTCTCTCTACGAGCAGTACTTC | CASRDSSLYEQYF
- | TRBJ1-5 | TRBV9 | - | TGTGCCAGTTCCGGTGAGGGCCTCAATCAGCCCCAGCATTTT | CASSGEGLNQPQHF